The next 11 T cell receptor beta chains were all read from a single sample in a study of breast tumors, draining lymph nodes, adjacent tissues. TCRdb reanalysed the multiplex PCR reads using MiXCR and keeps one entry per CDR3 protein. In the table there are tens of thousands of distinct CDR3 sequences, roughly 40% of which are singletons. Sequencing input: breast tumor tissue. These receptors were obtained from a female donor with breast cancer. Some clones in this sample may be carry-over from other donors' samples.

Ten or more counts support this clonotype. The rearrangement links TRBV30 to TRBJ2-5; 9 bases line up with TRBD1. The V segment lost 0 bases and the J segment 5 bases; nucleotides outside the gene matches: 4. This CDR3 has 14 residues. Germline CDR1 and CDR2: GTSNPN and SVGIG (reference sequence). The CDR3 DNA is TGTGCCTGGAGTGTGACCGGGACAGGGGAGACCCAGTACTTC. It translates to CAWSVTGTGETQYF. Combining the CDR3 with reference TRBV30 and TRBJ2-5 gives the whole variable domain SQTIHQWPATLVQPVGSPLSLECTVEGTSNPNLYWYRQAAGRGLQLLFYSVGIGQISSEVPQNLSASRPQDRQFILSSKKLLLSDSGFYLCAWSVTGTGETQYFGPGTRLLVL.

This chain links TRBV7-9 with TRBJ2-1; 11 bases match TRBD2. This CDR3 has 16 residues. Germline V gives CDR1 SEHNR, CDR2 FQNEAQ (reference sequence). Germline trimming cut 5 bases from V and 7 bases from J; bases unmatched to any gene: 10. The CDR3: CASSQISGGASNEQFF. As DNA, the CDR3 is TGTGCCAGCAGCCAGATTAGCGGGGGGGCGTCGAATGAGCAGTTCTTC.

This clonotype was observed at least ten times. The chain carries TRBV13 and TRBJ1-4, with TRBD1 matching over 9 bases. Germline CDR1 is PRHDT and CDR2 is FYEKMQ (reference sequence). V trimming: 0 bases; J trimming: 8 bases; junction bases outside the gene matches: 4. The CDR3 runs to 15 residues. The CDR3 loop is CASSLGRTGVEKLFF. For the CDR3, the DNA is TGTGCCAGCAGCTTAGGTCGGACAGGGGTAGAAAAACTGTTTTTT. Variable domain in full (rest from reference TRBV13 and TRBJ1-4): AAGVIQSPRHLIKEKRETATLKCYPIPRHDTVYWYQQGPGQDPQFLISFYEKMQSDKGSIPDRFSAQQFSDYHSELNMSSLELGDSALYFCASSLGRTGVEKLFFGSGTQLSVL.

The chain carries TRBV10-1 and TRBJ2-3; TRBD1 agrees at 7 bases. V gave up 3 bases and J gave up 4 bases; unmatched junction bases: 4. CDR3 length equals 14 residues. CDR1 WNHNN and CDR2 SYGVQD come from the germline V gene (reference sequence). Here the CDR3 reads CASSDRQGSDTQYF. In DNA, the CDR3 is TGCGCCAGCAGTGACCGACAGGGTTCAGATACGCAGTATTTT.

This clonotype came up many times. A clone one base away is much larger, so this may be a read error. This chain joins TRBV12-3 or TRBV12-4 and TRBJ1-6; D may be TRBD1 (6 bases). The CDR3 loop spans 14 amino acids. As DNA, the CDR3 is TGTGCCAGCAGTATACAGGGTTATAATTCACTCCTCCACTTT. This encodes CASSIQGYNSLLHF.

This clonotype has a count of ten or more. The chain recombines TRBV5-1 with TRBJ1-1, with 7 positions matching TRBD1. The CDR3 has 17 residues. V shed 6 bases and J 5 bases; nucleotides not matched to a gene: 19. CDR1 and CDR2 from the germline V gene are SGHRS and YFSETQ. CDR3 coding DNA: TGCGCCAGCAAACGAGTTATTACAGGGGCCGCGGGGACTGAAGCTTTCTTT. This encodes CASKRVITGAAGTEAFF.

The V gene is TRBV7-9, the J gene TRBJ2-7, with D possibly TRBD2 on 6 matching bases. This CDR3 has 16 residues. Germline assignment: CDR1 SEHNR and CDR2 FQNEAQ (reference sequence). The V end was cut by 1 base, the J end by 4 bases, with 17 bases between. The CDR3 reads CASSLGAPSELYEQYF. CDR3 bases: TGTGCCAGCAGCTTAGGGGCGCCTAGCGAACTTTACGAGCAGTACTTC.

By share of the sample, this clonotype is medium-sized. The chain employs TRBV7-8 and TRBJ2-5; no firm D call. V lost 1 base and J lost 5, with 8 bases in between. Germline-derived CDR1 and CDR2 are SGHVS and FQNEAQ. The CDR3 has 13 residues. CDR3 region: CASSLGVKETQYF. The CDR3, as DNA: TGTGCCAGCAGCTTAGGTGTCAAGGAGACCCAGTACTTC.

Sample share makes this clonotype medium-sized. This chain uses TRBV5-6 with TRBJ1-6; 7 nucleotides line up with TRBD1. CDR1 and CDR2 from the germline V gene are SGHDT and YYEEEE. The J segment lost 6 bases and the V segment lost 7 bases, leaving 1 base of the junction unmatched. The CDR3 runs 12 residues. CDR3 nucleotide sequence: TGTGCCAGCGGACAGGCTAATTCACCCCTCCACTTT. Its translation is CASGQANSPLHF.

Relative to its sample, this clonotype is medium-sized (0.01 to 0.1%). The rearrangement uses TRBV7-9 and TRBJ2-3; D is possibly TRBD1 or TRBD2 (6 bases each). The V end lost 0 bases, the J end lost 4 bases, and 11 bases lay between the germline ends. This CDR3 spans 15 amino acids. The germline CDR1 and CDR2 sequences are SEHNR and FQNEAQ (reference sequence). In nucleotides, the CDR3 is TGTGCCAGCAGCTTAGCCGCAGGGGAGGCAGATACGCAGTATTTT. Translated: CASSLAAGEADTQYF.

There are many counts of this clonotype. The chain links TRBV7-2 to TRBJ1-6, with D possibly TRBD1 on 5 matching bases. V was trimmed by 5 bases and J by 10 bases, leaving 15 bases between them. Germline V gene data show CDR1 as SGHTA and CDR2 as FQGNSA. This CDR3 is 14 amino acids long. This CDR3 is CASSHPTGSSPLHF. In nucleotides, the CDR3 is TGTGCCAGCAGCCACCCAACAGGTTCCTCACCCCTCCACTTT.